The clone carrying this TCR beta chain showed up just a few times. Its target is unknown. This CDR3 region has 15 residues. J was trimmed by 6 bases and V by 4 bases; bases with no gene match: 6. The germline CDR1 and CDR2 sequences are ENHRY and SYGVKD. The data were obtained in a study of CD8+CD57+ T cells in acquired aplastic anemia. At the level of the study: The mean DNA yield obtained from sorted CD4+ and CD8+ cells came to 3.2 ug. Whole-study results and caveats: The study identified about 30 CD8+ CDR3 sequences shared by patients and controls. A significant difference in CD8+ Simpson's diversity between patients and controls was not found.

Profiling that covered TCR beta VDJ and CDR3 relied on genomic DNA as its template. TCRdb analysed the reads with MiXCR anew, one entry per CDR3 protein. The sample records approximately 170,000 distinct CDR3 sequences, less than 50% being singletons. Selection for sequencing was limited to patients who had shown CD8+CD57+ cell expansion by flow cytometry. Severe acquired aplastic anemia was present in all patients. This receptor was identified in a human donor with aplastic anemia. Specimen: sorted CD4+, CD8+, or CD8+CD57+ T cells (not recorded which) from PBMCs. The gene calls are TRBV10-3 and TRBJ2-5; TRBD2 matches 12 bases. CDR3 coding DNA: TGTGCCATCAGTGGGCTAGCGGGGGGGAAAAAGACCCAGTACTTC. Its translation: CAISGLAGGKKTQYF.